The clone carrying this T cell receptor beta chain is a singleton in its sample. Its antigen is undetermined. Clones were sequenced by immunoSEQ multiplex PCR, and TCRdb holds only the in-frame ones, with some missing. The sample yields 100,000 to 120,000 clones, roughly 88% seen once. The data are from a study of T cell responses to AZD1222 COVID-19 vaccine. From germline, CDR1 is SEHNR and CDR2 FQNEAQ (reference sequence). The CDR3 extends over 11 amino acids. The V and J ends lost 1 base and 5 bases respectively, with 1 base between them. The study's findings and limits: Just 5 to 7 people given AZD1222 tested seropositive at baseline. Sampled repertoires all dated from after the peak T cell response. Spike-specific TCR depth and breadth grew after two AZD1222 doses.

The TCR comes from an adult in good health. The sequenced sample was peripheral blood, obtained on day 0 of AZD1222 vaccination. The genes are TRBV7-9 and TRBJ2-3; no clear D. The CDR3 sequence is CASSLVDTQYF. The CDR3 nucleotides read TGTGCCAGCAGCTTAGTAGATACGCAGTATTTT. Based on the CDR3 plus reference TRBV7-9 and TRBJ2-3, the full variable domain is DTGVSQNPRHKITKRGQNVTFRCDPISEHNRLYWYRQTLGQGPEFLTYFQNEAQLEKSRLLSDRFSAERPKGSFSTLEIQRTEQGDSAMYLCASSLVDTQYFGPGTRLTVL.